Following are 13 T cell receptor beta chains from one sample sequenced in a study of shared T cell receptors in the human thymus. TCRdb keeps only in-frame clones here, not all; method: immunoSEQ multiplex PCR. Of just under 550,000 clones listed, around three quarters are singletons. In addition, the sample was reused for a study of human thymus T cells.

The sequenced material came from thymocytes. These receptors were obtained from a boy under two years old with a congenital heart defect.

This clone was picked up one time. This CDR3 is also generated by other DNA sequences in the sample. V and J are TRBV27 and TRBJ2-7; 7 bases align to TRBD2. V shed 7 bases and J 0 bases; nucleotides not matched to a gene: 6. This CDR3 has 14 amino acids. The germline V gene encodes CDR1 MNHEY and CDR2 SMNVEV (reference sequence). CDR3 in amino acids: CASTPGGSSYEQYF. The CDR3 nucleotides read TGTGCCAGCACCCCGGGGGGAAGCTCCTACGAGCAGTACTTC.

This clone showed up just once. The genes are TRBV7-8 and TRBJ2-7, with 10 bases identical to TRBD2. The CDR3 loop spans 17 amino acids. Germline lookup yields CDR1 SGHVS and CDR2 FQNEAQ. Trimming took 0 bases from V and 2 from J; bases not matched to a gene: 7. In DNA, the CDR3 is TGTGCCAGCAGCTTAGCGTCGTCCCTAGCGGGAGCCTACGAGCAGTACTTC. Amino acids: CASSLASSLAGAYEQYF.

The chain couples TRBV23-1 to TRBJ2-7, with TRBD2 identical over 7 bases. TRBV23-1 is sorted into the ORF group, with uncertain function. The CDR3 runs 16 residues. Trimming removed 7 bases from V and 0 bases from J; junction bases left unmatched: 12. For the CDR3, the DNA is TGCGCCAGCAAGTGGGCAACTAGCGTTAACTCCTACGAGCAGTACTTC. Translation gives CASKWATSVNSYEQYF.

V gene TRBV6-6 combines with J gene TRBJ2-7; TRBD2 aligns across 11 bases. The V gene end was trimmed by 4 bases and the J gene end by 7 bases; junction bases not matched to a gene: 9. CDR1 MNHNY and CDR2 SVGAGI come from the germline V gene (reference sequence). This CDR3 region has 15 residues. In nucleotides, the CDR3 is TGTGCCAGCAGTTCCCAGGGACTAGCGGACGAGGAGCAGTACTTC. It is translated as CASSSQGLADEEQYF.

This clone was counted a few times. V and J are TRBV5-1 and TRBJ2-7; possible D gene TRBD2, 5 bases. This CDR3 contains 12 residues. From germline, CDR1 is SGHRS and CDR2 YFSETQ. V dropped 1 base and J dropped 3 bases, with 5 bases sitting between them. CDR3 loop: CASSLRGYEQYF. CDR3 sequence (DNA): TGCGCCAGCAGCTTGCGGGGCTACGAGCAGTACTTC. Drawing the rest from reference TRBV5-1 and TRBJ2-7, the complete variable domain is KAGVTQTPRYLIKTRGQQVTLSCSPISGHRSVSWYQQTPGQGLQFLFEYFSETQRNKGNFPGRFSGRQFSNSRSEMNVSTLELGDSALYLCASSLRGYEQYFGPGTRLTVT.

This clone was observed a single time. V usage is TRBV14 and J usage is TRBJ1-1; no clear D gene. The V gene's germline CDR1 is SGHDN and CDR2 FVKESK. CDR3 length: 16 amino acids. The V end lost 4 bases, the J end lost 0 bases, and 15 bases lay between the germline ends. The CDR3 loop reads CASSPPSERVNTEAFF. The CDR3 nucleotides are TGTGCCAGCAGCCCCCCTAGCGAGAGAGTGAACACTGAAGCTTTCTTT.

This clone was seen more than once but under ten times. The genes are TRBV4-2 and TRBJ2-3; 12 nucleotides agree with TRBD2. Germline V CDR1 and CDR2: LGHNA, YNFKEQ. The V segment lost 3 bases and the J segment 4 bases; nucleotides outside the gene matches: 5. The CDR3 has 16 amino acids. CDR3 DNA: TGTGCCAGCAGCCACTCGACTAGCGGGAGCGCAGATACGCAGTATTTT. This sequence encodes CASSHSTSGSADTQYF.

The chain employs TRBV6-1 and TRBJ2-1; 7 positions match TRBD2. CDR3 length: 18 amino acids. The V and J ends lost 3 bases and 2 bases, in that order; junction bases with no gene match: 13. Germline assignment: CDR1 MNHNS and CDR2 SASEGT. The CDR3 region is CASSEAFWGRAPYNEQFF. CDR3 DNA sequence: TGTGCCAGCAGTGAGGCGTTTTGGGGGAGGGCCCCCTACAATGAGCAGTTCTTC.

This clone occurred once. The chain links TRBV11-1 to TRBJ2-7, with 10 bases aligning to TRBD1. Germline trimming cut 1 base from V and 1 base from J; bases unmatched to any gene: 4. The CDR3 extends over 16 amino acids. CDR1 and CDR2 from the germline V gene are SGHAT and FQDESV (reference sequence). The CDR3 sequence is CASSLGPGQGSYEQYF. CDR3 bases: TGTGCCAGCAGCTTAGGACCGGGACAGGGGTCCTACGAGCAGTACTTC.

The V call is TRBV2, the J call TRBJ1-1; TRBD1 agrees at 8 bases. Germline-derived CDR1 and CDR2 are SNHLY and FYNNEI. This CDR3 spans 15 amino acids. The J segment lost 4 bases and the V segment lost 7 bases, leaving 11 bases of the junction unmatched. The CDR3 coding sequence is TGTGCCAGCACTATTGAAGGGACAGGAGGCACTGAAGCTTTCTTT. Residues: CASTIEGTGGTEAFF.

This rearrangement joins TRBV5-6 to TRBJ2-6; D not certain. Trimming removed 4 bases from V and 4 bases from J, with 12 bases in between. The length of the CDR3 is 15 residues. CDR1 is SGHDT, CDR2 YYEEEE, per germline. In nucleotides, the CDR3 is TGTGCCAGCAGCCTATATGAATGGGGGGCCAACGTCCTGACTTTC. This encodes CASSLYEWGANVLTF.

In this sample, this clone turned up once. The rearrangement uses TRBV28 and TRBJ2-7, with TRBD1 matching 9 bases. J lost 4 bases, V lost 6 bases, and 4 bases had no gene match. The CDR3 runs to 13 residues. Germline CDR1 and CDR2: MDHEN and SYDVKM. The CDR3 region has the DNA TGTGCCAGCAGAGGACAGGGGATTTACGAGCAGTACTTC. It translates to CASRGQGIYEQYF.

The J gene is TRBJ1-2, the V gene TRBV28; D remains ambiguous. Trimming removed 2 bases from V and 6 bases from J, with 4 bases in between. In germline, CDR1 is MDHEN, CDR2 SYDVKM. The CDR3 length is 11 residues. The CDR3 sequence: CASSLQNGYTF. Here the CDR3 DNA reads TGTGCCAGCAGTTTACAGAATGGCTACACCTTC.